This T cell receptor (beta chain) was recorded in a study of beta chain features in type 1 diabetes. Overall study results and limits: Since sequencing was performed on cDNA, cells with high TCR expression could be over-represented. TCRB rearrangement may or may not be influenced by HLA type; here this remained unresolved.

In regard to this clone: Its antigen remains unknown.

Using CD45RO/CCR7/CD25/CD127/CD95/CD27, CD4+ naive, central memory, regulatory and stem cell-like memory cells were sorted. The study reverse transcribed the entire isolated RNA, so it sequenced expressed TCRB transcripts. Profiled with immunoSEQ multiplex PCR; TCRdb holds only in-frame clones, not every one. The table has around 19,000 clones, 50% seen once. CDR1 SGHTA and CDR2 FQGNSA come from the germline V gene. The CDR3 extends over 14 amino acids. V lost 8 bases, J lost 0 bases, and 14 bases lay in between. The sequenced material came from stem cell memory CD4+ T cells from blood. This clonotype was obtained from a man between 18 and 35 years old in good health. The chain combines TRBV7-2 with TRBJ2-7, with D tentatively TRBD2 (6 bases). The CDR3 DNA follows: TGTGCCAGCGGTAGCGGAGCAGGCTCCTACGAGCAGTACTTC. Translation gives CASGSGAGSYEQYF.